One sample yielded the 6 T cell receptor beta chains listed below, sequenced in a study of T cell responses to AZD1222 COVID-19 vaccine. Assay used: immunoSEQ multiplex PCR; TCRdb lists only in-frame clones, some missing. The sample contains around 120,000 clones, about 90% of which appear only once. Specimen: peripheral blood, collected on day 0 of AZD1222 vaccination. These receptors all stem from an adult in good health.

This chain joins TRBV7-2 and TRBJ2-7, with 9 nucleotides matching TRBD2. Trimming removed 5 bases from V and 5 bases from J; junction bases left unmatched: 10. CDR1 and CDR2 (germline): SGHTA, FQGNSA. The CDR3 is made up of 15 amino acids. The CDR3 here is CASSPWRGGGNEQYF. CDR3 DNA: TGTGCCAGCAGCCCTTGGCGGGGGGGTGGTAACGAGCAGTACTTC.

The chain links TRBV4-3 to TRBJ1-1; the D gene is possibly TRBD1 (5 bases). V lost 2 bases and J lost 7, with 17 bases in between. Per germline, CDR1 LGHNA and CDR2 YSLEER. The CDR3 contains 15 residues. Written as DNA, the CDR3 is TGCGCCAGCAGCCAAAATCGGCAGGGCTTACTTGAAGCTTTCTTT. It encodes CASSQNRQGLLEAFF.

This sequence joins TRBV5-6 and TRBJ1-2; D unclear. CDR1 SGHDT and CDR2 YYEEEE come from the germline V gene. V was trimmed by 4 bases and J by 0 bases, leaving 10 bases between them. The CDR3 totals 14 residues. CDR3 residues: CASSATSTNYGYTF. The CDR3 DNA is TGTGCCAGCAGCGCTACCTCGACTAACTATGGCTACACCTTC. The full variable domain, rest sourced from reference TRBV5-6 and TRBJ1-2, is DAGVTQSPTHLIKTRGQQVTLRCSPKSGHDTVSWYQQALGQGPQFIFQYYEEEERQRGNFPDRFSGHQFPNYSSELNVNALLLGDSALYLCASSATSTNYGYTFGSGTRLTVV.

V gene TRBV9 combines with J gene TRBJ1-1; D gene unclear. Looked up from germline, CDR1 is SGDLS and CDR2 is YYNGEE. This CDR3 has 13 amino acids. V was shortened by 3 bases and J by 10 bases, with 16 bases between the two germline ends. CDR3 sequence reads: CASSARGSRVAFF. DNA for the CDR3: TGTGCCAGCAGCGCGCGGGGTTCGCGCGTAGCTTTCTTT. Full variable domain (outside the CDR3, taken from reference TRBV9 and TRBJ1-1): DSGVTQTPKHLITATGQRVTLRCSPRSGDLSVYWYQQSLDQGLQFLIQYYNGEERAKGNILERFSAQQFPDLHSELNLSSLELGDSALYFCASSARGSRVAFFGQGTRLTVV.

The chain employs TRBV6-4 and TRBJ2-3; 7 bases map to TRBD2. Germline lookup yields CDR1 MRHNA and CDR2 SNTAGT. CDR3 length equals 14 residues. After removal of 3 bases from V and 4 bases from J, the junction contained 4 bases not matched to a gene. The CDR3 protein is CASSEGGGADTQYF. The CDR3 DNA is TGTGCCAGCAGTGAAGGCGGGGGTGCAGATACGCAGTATTTT.

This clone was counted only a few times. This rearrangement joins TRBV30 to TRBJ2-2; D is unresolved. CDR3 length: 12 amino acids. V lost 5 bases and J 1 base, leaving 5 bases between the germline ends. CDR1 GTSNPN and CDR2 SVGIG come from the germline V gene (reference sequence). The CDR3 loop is CAWDLNTGELFF. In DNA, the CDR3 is TGTGCCTGGGACTTGAACACCGGGGAGCTGTTTTTT.